This record looks at one TCR beta chain sequence and its context. Unmatched junction bases numbered 9, after V lost 8 bases and J lost 6 bases. The CDR3 sequence is 13 residues long. Random hexamers served to reverse transcribe roughly 0.5 to 1 ug RNA. MiXCR, run by TCRdb on the immunoSEQ multiplex PCR reads, gives a single entry per CDR3 protein. The table has about 66,000 distinct CDR3 sequences, 85% to 95% seen once. The sample comes from a study of CD8 T cells in Susac syndrome. The chain is built from TRBV12-3 or TRBV12-4 and TRBJ1-2; TRBD1 aligns across 7 bases. The origin of this receptor is a human donor with multiple sclerosis. Sequenced sample: CD8+ T cells from PBMCs. CDR3 region: CASLTTGLNGYTF. CDR3 DNA sequence: TGTGCCAGCCTGACGACAGGGCTGAATGGCTACACCTTC.